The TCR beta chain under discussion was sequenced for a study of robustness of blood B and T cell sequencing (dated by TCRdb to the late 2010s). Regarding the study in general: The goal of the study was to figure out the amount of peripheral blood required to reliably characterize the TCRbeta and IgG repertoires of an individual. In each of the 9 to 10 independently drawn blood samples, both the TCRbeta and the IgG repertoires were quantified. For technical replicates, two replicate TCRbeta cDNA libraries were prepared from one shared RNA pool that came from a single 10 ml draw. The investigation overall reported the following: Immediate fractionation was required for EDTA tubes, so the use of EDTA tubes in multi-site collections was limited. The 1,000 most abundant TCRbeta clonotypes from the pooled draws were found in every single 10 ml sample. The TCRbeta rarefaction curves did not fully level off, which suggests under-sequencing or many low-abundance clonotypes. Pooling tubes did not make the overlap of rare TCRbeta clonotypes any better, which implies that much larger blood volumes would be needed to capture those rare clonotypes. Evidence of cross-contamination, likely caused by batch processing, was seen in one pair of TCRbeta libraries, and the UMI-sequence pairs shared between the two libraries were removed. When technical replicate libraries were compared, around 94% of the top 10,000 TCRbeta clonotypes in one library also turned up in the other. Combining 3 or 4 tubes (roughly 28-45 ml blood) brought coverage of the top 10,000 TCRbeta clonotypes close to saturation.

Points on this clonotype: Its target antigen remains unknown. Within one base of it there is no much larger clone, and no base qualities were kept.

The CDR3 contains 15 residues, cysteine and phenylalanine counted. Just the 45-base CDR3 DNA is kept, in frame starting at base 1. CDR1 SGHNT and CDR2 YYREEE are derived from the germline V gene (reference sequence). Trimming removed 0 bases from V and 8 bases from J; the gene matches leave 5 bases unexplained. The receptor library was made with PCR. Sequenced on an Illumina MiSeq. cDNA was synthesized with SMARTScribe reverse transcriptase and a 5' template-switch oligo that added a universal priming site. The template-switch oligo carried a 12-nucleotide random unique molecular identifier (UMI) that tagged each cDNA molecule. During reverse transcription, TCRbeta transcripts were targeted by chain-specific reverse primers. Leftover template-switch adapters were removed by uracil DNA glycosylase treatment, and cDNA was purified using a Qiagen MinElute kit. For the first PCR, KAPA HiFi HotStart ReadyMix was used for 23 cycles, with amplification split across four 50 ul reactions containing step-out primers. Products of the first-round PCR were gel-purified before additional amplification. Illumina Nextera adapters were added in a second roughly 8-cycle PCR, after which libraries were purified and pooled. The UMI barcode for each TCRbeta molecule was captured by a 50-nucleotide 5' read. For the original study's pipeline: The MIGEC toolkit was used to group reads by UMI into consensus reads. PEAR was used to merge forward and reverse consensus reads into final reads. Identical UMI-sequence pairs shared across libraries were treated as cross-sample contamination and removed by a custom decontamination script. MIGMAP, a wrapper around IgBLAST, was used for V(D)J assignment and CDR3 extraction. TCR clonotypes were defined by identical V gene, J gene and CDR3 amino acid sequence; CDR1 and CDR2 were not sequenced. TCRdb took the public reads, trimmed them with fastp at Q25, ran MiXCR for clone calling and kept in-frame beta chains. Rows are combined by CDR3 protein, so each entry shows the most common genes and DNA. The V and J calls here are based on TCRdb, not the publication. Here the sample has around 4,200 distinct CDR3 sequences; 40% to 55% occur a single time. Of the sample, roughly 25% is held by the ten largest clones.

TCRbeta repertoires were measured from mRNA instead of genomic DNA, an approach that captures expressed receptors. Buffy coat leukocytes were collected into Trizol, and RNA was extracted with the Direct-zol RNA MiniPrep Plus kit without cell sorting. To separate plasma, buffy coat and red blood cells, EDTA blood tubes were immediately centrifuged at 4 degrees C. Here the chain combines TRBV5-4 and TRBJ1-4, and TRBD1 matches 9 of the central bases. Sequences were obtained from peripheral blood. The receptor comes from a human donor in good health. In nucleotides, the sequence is TGTGCCAGCAGCTTGGGGACAGGGGTTAAAGAAAAACTGTTTTTT. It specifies CASSLGTGVKEKLFF.